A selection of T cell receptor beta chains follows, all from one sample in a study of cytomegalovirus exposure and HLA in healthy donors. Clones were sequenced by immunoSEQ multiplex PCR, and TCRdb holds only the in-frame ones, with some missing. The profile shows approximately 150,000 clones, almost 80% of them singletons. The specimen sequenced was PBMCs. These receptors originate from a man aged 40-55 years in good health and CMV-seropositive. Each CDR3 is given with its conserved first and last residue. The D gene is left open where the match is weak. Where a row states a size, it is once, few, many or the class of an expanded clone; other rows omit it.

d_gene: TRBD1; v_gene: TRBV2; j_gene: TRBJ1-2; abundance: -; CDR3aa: CASSGTGGGYTF; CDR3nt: TGTGCCAGCAGCGGGACAGGGGGTGGCTACACCTTC
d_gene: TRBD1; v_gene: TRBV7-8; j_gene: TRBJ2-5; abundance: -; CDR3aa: CASSLARGLSETQYF; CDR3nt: TGTGCCAGCAGCTTGGCCAGGGGGCTGTCAGAGACCCAGTACTTC
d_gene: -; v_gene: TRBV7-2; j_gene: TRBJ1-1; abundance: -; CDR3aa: CASSTVVSAEAFF; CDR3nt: TGTGCCAGCAGCACCGTGGTGTCAGCTGAAGCTTTCTTT
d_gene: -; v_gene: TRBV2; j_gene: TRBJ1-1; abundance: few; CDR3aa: CASGLFQGRETEAFF; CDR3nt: TGTGCCAGCGGTCTTTTCCAGGGGAGGGAGACTGAAGCTTTCTTT
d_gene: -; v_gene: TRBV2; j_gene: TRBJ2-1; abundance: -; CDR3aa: CASNWQGRNEQFF; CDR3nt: TGTGCCAGCAACTGGCAGGGCCGCAATGAGCAGTTCTTC
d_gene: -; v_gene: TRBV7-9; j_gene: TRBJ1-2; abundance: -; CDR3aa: CASSATGVNYGYTF; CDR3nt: TGTGCCAGCAGCGCAACCGGGGTTAACTATGGCTACACCTTC
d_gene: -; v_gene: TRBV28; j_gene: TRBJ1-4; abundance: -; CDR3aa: CASRVSSGEKLFF; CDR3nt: TGTGCCAGCAGGGTTTCATCAGGTGAAAAACTGTTTTTT
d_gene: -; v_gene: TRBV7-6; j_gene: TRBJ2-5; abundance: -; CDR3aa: CASSLATDQETQYF; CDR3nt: TGTGCCAGCAGCTTAGCGACAGACCAAGAGACCCAGTACTTC
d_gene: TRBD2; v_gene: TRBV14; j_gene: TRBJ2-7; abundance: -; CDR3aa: CASSPSGSGLYF; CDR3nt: TGTGCCAGCAGCCCTAGCGGGAGTGGTCTATACTTC
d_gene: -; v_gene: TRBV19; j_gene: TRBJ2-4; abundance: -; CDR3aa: CASNRFGGFGIQYF; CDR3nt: TGTGCCAGTAACCGTTTCGGGGGTTTCGGCATTCAGTACTTC
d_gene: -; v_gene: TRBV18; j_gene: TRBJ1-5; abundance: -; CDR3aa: CASSPTELQGRNQPQHF; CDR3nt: TGTGCCAGCTCACCGACCGAGCTGCAGGGGCGGAATCAGCCCCAGCATTTT
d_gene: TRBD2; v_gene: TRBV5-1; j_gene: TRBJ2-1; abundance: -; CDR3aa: CASSAGTSGSNEQFF; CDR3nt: TGCGCCAGCAGCGCCGGGACTAGCGGGAGTAATGAGCAGTTCTTC
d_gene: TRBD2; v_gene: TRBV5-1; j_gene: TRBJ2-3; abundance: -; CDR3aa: CASSFAMIAGGTDTQYF; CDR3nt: TGCGCCAGCAGCTTCGCCATGATAGCGGGTGGCACAGATACGCAGTATTTT
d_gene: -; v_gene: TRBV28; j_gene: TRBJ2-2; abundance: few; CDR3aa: CASSSGIGELFF; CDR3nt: TGTGCCAGCAGCTCAGGGATCGGGGAGCTGTTTTTT
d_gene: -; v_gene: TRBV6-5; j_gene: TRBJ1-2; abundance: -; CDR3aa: CASSYEGGYGYTF; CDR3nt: TGTGCCAGCAGTTACGAAGGGGGCTATGGCTACACCTTC
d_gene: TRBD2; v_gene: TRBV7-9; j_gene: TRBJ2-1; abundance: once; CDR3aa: CASSLALAGEQFF; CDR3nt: TGTGCCAGCAGCTTAGCACTAGCGGGTGAGCAGTTCTTC
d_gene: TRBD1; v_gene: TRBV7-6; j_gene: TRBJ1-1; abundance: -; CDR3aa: CASSLERATGGALLAFF; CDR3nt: TGTGCCAGCAGCTTAGAGAGGGCCACAGGGGGGGCTCTTTTAGCTTTCTTT
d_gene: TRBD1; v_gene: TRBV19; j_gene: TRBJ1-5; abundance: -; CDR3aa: CASSRDRDNQPQHF; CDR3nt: TGTGCCAGTAGTAGGGACAGGGACAATCAGCCCCAGCATTTT
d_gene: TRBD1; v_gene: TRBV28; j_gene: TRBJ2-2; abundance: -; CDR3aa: CASGSGTGNTGELFF; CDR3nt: TGTGCCAGCGGATCCGGGACAGGGAACACCGGGGAGCTGTTTTTT
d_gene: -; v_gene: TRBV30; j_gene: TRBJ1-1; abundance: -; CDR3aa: CAWTRGTEAFF; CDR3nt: TGTGCCTGGACCAGGGGTACTGAAGCTTTCTTT
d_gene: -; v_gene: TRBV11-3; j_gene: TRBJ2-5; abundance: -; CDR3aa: CASSLAEETQYF; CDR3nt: TGTGCCAGCAGCTTAGCGGAAGAGACCCAGTACTTC
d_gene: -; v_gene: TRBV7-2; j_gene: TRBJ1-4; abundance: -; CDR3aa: CASSPRRGTNEKLFF; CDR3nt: TGTGCCAGCAGCCCGAGGAGAGGAACTAATGAAAAACTGTTTTTT
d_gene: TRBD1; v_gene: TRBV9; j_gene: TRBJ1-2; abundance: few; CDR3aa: CASSGTEGQLNYGYTF; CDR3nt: TGTGCCAGCAGCGGTACGGAGGGACAGTTAAACTATGGCTACACCTTC
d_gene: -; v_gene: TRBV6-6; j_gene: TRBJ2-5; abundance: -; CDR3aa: CASRTVSETQYF; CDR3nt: TGTGCCAGCCGGACAGTTTCGGAGACCCAGTACTTC
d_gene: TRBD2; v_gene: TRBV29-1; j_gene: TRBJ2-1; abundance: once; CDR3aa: CSAPKGGSFDEQFF; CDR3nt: TGCAGCGCCCCAAAGGGCGGGAGTTTCGATGAGCAGTTCTTC
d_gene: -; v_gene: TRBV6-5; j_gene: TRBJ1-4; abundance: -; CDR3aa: CASSYSTGFDEKLFF; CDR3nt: TGTGCCAGCAGTTACTCGACAGGATTTGATGAAAAACTGTTTTTT
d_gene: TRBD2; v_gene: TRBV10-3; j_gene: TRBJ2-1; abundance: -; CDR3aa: CAISGEGSYNEQFF; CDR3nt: TGTGCCATCAGTGGGGAGGGCTCCTACAATGAGCAGTTCTTC
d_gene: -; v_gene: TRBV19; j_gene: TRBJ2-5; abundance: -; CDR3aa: CASSITVGGDQETQYF; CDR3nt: TGTGCCAGTAGTATCACGGTTGGCGGAGACCAAGAGACCCAGTACTTC
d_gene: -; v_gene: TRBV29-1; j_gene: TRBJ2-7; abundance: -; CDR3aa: CSVDGIAGSGYEQYF; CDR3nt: TGCAGCGTTGACGGCATTGCGGGAAGCGGCTACGAGCAGTACTTC
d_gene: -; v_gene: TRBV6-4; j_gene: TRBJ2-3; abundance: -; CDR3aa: CASSEVRGGTQYF; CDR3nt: TGTGCCAGCAGTGAAGTCAGGGGTGGTACGCAGTATTTT
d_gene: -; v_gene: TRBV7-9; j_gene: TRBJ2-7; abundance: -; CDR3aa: CSSSLGEGGDREQYF; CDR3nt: TGTTCCAGCAGCTTAGGGGAGGGGGGGGATCGCGAGCAGTACTTC
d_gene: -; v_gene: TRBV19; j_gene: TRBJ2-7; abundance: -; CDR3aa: CASSISLTHSYEQYF; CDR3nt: TGTGCCAGTAGTATTTCCCTGACACACTCCTACGAGCAGTACTTC
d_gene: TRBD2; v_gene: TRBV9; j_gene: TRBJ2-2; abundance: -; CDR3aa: CASSVRRGGSDHTGELFF; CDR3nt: TGTGCCAGCAGCGTCCGTAGGGGAGGGAGCGACCACACCGGGGAGCTGTTTTTT
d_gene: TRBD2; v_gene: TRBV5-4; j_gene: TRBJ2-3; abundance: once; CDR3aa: CASSLTSGPWEADTQYF; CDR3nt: TGTGCCAGCAGCTTGACTAGCGGCCCCTGGGAGGCAGATACGCAGTATTTT
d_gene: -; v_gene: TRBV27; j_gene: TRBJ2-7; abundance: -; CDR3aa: CASSPKPGLGEQYF; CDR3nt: TGTGCCAGCAGTCCGAAGCCCGGACTTGGCGAGCAGTACTTC
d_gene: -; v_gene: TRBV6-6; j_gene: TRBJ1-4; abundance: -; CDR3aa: CASRQGSNEKLFF; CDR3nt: TGTGCCAGCAGGCAGGGTTCTAATGAAAAACTGTTTTTT
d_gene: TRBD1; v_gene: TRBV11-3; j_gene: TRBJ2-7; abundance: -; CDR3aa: CASSPGQGTSVYEQYF; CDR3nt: TGTGCCAGCAGCCCAGGACAGGGGACCTCGGTGTACGAGCAGTACTTC
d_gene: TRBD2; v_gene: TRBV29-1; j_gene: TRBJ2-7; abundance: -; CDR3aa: CSVLLAGAYEQYF; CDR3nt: TGCAGCGTTCTTCTAGCGGGAGCGTACGAGCAGTACTTC
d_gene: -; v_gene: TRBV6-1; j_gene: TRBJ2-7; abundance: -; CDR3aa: CASSLERTLRGEQYF; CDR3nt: TGTGCCAGCAGTCTGGAGCGGACCCTACGGGGTGAGCAGTACTTC
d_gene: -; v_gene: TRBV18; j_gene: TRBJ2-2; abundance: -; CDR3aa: CASSPGNKLGNTGELFF; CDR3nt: TGTGCCAGCTCACCCGGGAACAAGCTGGGGAACACCGGGGAGCTGTTTTTT